Listed here are 3 T cell receptor beta chains from one sample, sequenced in a study of CD8+CD57+ T cells in acquired aplastic anemia. Genomic DNA served as template for TCR beta VDJ and CDR3 profiling. From the reads, TCRdb called clonotypes with MiXCR, one entry per CDR3 protein. The sample has 150,000 to 200,000 distinct CDR3 sequences; 55% to 80% are singletons. The sequenced material came from sorted CD4+, CD8+, or CD8+CD57+ T cells (not recorded which) from PBMCs. Receptor source: a human donor in good health.

CDR3: CASSSTRLRETQYF. CDR3 in DNA: TGTGCCAGCAGCTCGACCCGTTTGCGAGAGACCCAGTACTTC. The gene calls are TRBV7-2 and TRBJ2-5; D remains unclear. From germline, CDR1 is SGHTA and CDR2 FQGNSA. The V end was cut by 4 bases, the J end by 4 bases, with 13 bases between. CDR3 size: 14 residues.

The chain couples TRBV5-6 to TRBJ2-7, with D hard to call. This CDR3 comprises 14 residues. Germline V lookup: CDR1 SGHDT, CDR2 YYEEEE. V was shortened by 2 bases and J by 4 bases, with 13 bases between the two germline ends. CDR3 sequence: CASSFTGYAYEQYF. CDR3 DNA sequence: TGTGCCAGCAGCTTTACGGGTTACGCTTACGAGCAGTACTTC.

Regarding this clonotype: Being one base from a much bigger clone, this may be a read error. The rearrangement links TRBV7-9 to TRBJ2-3; D could derive from TRBD1 or TRBD2 (5 bases each). V was clipped by 5 bases and J by 1 base, with 19 bases between them. Germline V gene data show CDR1 as SEHNR and CDR2 as FQNEAQ (reference sequence). This CDR3 comprises 17 residues. This chain's CDR3 is CASSQRGPDPGTDTQYF. The CDR3 DNA reads TGTGCCAGCAGCCAAAGGGGACCAGACCCGGGCACAGATACGCAGTATTTT.